These 11 T cell receptor beta chains originate from one sample sequenced in a study of metastatic and nonmetastatic thyroid tumors. Using MiXCR, TCRdb re-called clones from the PCR reads. The sample has 20,000 to 25,000 clones, around 11% seen once; the top ten hold 6.5% to 9%. The entire patient cohort was treatment-naive prior to thyroid surgery. The material sequenced was blood. Every receptor here comes from a female donor with papillary thyroid cancer or a benign thyroid nodule (not recorded which). Some clones in this sample may be carry-over from other donors' samples.

This clone rates as medium-sized (0.01 to 0.1%). V is TRBV6-2 or TRBV6-3 and J is TRBJ1-5; D not resolved. Germline CDR1 MNHEY, CDR2 SVGEGT. V was clipped by 5 bases and J by 4 bases, with 6 bases between them. The CDR3 runs to 12 residues. The chain's CDR3 is CASSNGNQPQHF. CDR3 coding DNA: TGTGCCAGCAGTAACGGAAATCAGCCCCAGCATTTT.

This chain's CDR3 is CASRLAVWPGELFF. For the CDR3, the DNA is TGTGCCAGCCGACTAGCGGTATGGCCAGGGGAGCTGTTTTTT. The chain recombines TRBV6-2 or TRBV6-3 with TRBJ2-2; TRBD2 aligns across 9 bases. Trimming removed 8 bases from V and 8 bases from J; junction bases left unmatched: 9. CDR3 length equals 14 residues. Germline lookup yields CDR1 MNHEY and CDR2 SVGEGT.

The sample holds many counts of this clone. The chain recombines TRBV6-5 with TRBJ2-6; D may be TRBD1 or TRBD2 (6 bases each). The CDR3 sequence is 20 residues long. Deletions cut 5 bases from V and 0 bases from J, with 23 bases between. Germline-derived CDR1 and CDR2 are MNHEY and SVGAGI. The CDR3: CASSNFGGTGLTSGANVLTF. The CDR3 DNA reads TGTGCCAGCAGTAATTTCGGGGGCACAGGCCTTACCTCTGGGGCCAACGTCCTGACTTTC.

The chain recombines TRBV20-1 with TRBJ1-2; the D gene is possibly TRBD1 (6 bases). Germline assignment: CDR1 DFQATT and CDR2 SNEGSKA (reference sequence). Trimming stripped 5 bases from V and 6 bases from J, with 22 bases between. The CDR3 spans 15 residues. The CDR3 nucleotides read TGCAGTGCTCCCGACTCCGGGGGCGAAGAGGATGGCTACACCTTC. Its protein product is CSAPDSGGEEDGYTF.

This clone was counted between two and nine times. This chain connects TRBV15 to TRBJ2-7, with D uncertain. CDR1 is LNHNV, CDR2 YYDKDF, per germline (reference sequence). This CDR3 spans 13 amino acids. V lost 0 bases, J lost 3 bases, and 6 bases lay in between. CDR3: CATSREQFYEQYF. In nucleotides, the CDR3 is TGTGCCACCAGCAGAGAACAGTTCTACGAGCAGTACTTC. Combining the CDR3 with reference TRBV15 and TRBJ2-7 gives the whole variable domain DAMVIQNPRYQVTQFGKPVTLSCSQTLNHNVMYWYQQKSSQAPKLLFHYYDKDFNNEADTPDNFQSRRPNTSFCFLDIRSPGLGDTAMYLCATSREQFYEQYFGPGTRLTVT.

Judged by abundance, this clone is medium-sized (0.01 to 0.1%). The chain is built from TRBV2 and TRBJ1-2, with TRBD1 matching 7 bases. After removal of 2 bases from V and 4 bases from J, the junction contained 1 base not matched to a gene. This CDR3 has 13 amino acids. The germline V gene encodes CDR1 SNHLY and CDR2 FYNNEI. As DNA, the CDR3 is TGTGCCAGCAGTGAAACAGGGGTCTATGGCTACACCTTC. Encoded protein: CASSETGVYGYTF.

At least ten counts were recorded for this clone. The rearrangement uses TRBV4-3 and TRBJ2-1; 13 nucleotides match TRBD2. This CDR3 region has 18 residues. The V segment lost 1 base and the J segment 6 bases; nucleotides outside the gene matches: 9. Germline V gene data show CDR1 as LGHNA and CDR2 as YSLEER. Here the CDR3 reads CASSQVLRTSGSGNEQFF. DNA of the CDR3: TGCGCCAGCAGCCAAGTCCTACGGACTAGCGGGAGCGGCAATGAGCAGTTCTTC.

This clone was detected many times. The CDR3 loop reads CASSPGVAGGLDTQYF. CDR3 nucleotide sequence: TGTGCCAGCAGCCCAGGGGTAGCGGGGGGATTGGATACGCAGTATTTT. This chain uses TRBV4-2 with TRBJ2-3, with TRBD2 identical over 10 bases. J gave up 6 bases and V 4 bases, and 10 bases lay outside the gene matches. The CDR3 runs to 16 residues. The germline V gene has CDR1 LGHNA and CDR2 YNFKEQ.

This clone has at least ten counts. The V gene is TRBV20-1, the J gene TRBJ2-1, with 9 bases matching TRBD2. Looked up from germline, CDR1 is DFQATT and CDR2 is SNEGSKA (reference sequence). V trimming: 0 bases; J trimming: 3 bases; junction bases outside the gene matches: 6. The CDR3 is 16 amino acids. The CDR3 protein is CSAREPGTSIYNEQFF. CDR3 sequence (DNA): TGCAGTGCTAGAGAACCCGGGACTAGCATCTACAATGAGCAGTTCTTC.

This clone was counted many times. The chain is built from TRBV20-1 and TRBJ2-2; D not resolved. Between the trimmed V and J ends, which lost 3 bases and 5 bases, there was a span of 4 bases. Per the germline V gene, CDR1 is DFQATT and CDR2 is SNEGSKA (reference sequence). The CDR3 covers 11 residues. The CDR3 region is CSASDTGELFF. In DNA, the CDR3 is TGCAGTGCTAGCGATACCGGGGAGCTGTTTTTT.

This clone has more than one count but fewer than ten. The V call is TRBV28, the J call TRBJ2-1; 10 bases match TRBD1. CDR1 MDHEN and CDR2 SYDVKM come from the germline V gene. With 8 bases clipped from V and 6 bases from J, the junction kept 7 bases outside the gene matches. The CDR3 has 14 amino acids. Written as DNA, the CDR3 is TGTGCCAGCTCCTCATGGACAGGGGGCAATGAGCAGTTCTTC. This gives the protein CASSSWTGGNEQFF.